Shown below are 25 T cell receptor beta chains from a single sample sequenced in a study of blood T cell repertoires in COVID-19. Method: immunoSEQ multiplex PCR; TCRdb's copy keeps in-frame clones and lacks some. Here the sample spans roughly 90,000 clones, around 86% being singletons. The sequenced material came from peripheral blood. These receptors were collected from a human donor in a cohort sampled during active COVID-19.

Note on this clone: Other DNA variants within this sample encode the same CDR3. The V call is TRBV19, the J call TRBJ1-5; 8 positions match TRBD1. Germline V CDR1 and CDR2: LNHDA, SQIVND (reference sequence). This CDR3 contains 14 residues. V lost 8 bases and J lost 4; bases outside the gene matches: 7. The CDR3 protein is CASSGQGGNQPQHF. CDR3 DNA sequence: TGTGCCAGTTCTGGACAGGGAGGAAATCAGCCCCAGCATTTT.

The rearrangement links TRBV27 to TRBJ1-4; TRBD1 is a possible D gene (5 bases). Trimming removed 6 bases at V and 0 bases at J, with 8 bases between. This CDR3 comprises 14 residues. CDR1 and CDR2 (germline): MNHEY, SMNVEV (reference sequence). The CDR3 spells CASRRTTTNEKLFF. CDR3 nucleotides: TGTGCCAGCAGGCGGACAACAACTAATGAAAAACTGTTTTTT.

The chain uses TRBV12-3 or TRBV12-4 and TRBJ2-3, with D tentatively TRBD1 (5 bases). There are 12 residues in the CDR3. V was trimmed by 5 bases and J by 6 bases, leaving 9 bases between them. CDR3 in amino acids: CASSTGRDTQYF. The CDR3 DNA follows: TGTGCCAGCAGTACAGGTCGTGATACGCAGTATTTT.

The CDR3 bases are TGTGCCTGGAGGGATAAGTTAGCTTTAGAAGGCTACGAGCAGTACTTC. Translated: CAWRDKLALEGYEQYF. The rearrangement joins TRBV30 to TRBJ2-7; D not certain. The CDR3 totals 16 residues. V lost 3 bases, J lost 3 bases, and 21 bases lay in between. Germline V gene data show CDR1 as GTSNPN and CDR2 as SVGIG (reference sequence).

This rearrangement joins TRBV27 to TRBJ1-1, with D perhaps matching TRBD1 (6 bases). V was pared by 5 bases and J by 4 bases, with 14 bases between. Germline CDR1 reads MNHEY; CDR2 reads SMNVEV (reference sequence). The CDR3 extends over 14 amino acids. The CDR3 here is CASSKGGGGTEAFF. In DNA form, the CDR3 reads TGTGCCAGCAGTAAGGGAGGGGGGGGCACTGAAGCTTTCTTT.

The chain links TRBV27 to TRBJ2-2; weak D call: TRBD2 (6 bases). Trimming shortened V by 6 bases and J by 6 bases, and 17 bases separated the two germline ends. The germline V gene encodes CDR1 MNHEY and CDR2 SMNVEV (reference sequence). The CDR3 consists of 15 residues. The CDR3 DNA is TGTGCCAGCAGCCCCAGGCGGGGAGGCCCCGGGGAGCTGTTTTTT. It yields the protein CASSPRRGGPGELFF.

The chain joins TRBV28 to TRBJ1-6; 7 bases map to TRBD1. This CDR3 is built from 16 residues. The V gene end was trimmed by 7 bases and the J gene end by 0 bases; junction bases not matched to a gene: 6. Germline V gene sequence: CDR1 MDHEN, CDR2 SYDVKM. The CDR3 region is CASKGAGSSYNSPLHF. The CDR3 DNA reads TGTGCCAGCAAGGGGGCTGGGAGCTCCTATAATTCACCCCTCCACTTT.

This clone was observed a handful of times. V is TRBV5-1 and J is TRBJ2-7; D perhaps matches TRBD2 (6 bases). This CDR3 spans 12 amino acids. The germline V gene encodes CDR1 SGHRS and CDR2 YFSETQ. Trimming cost V 3 bases and J 6 bases, with 10 bases left between them. The CDR3 DNA is TGCGCCAGCAGCTCGGAGGGCCCCGAGCAGTACTTC. Protein: CASSSEGPEQYF.

The CDR3 DNA is TGCGCCAGCAGCCCCTCCGGGACTAGCGGGAGGCCGGGCACCGGGGAGCTGTTTTTT. Translation: CASSPSGTSGRPGTGELFF. This rearrangement joins TRBV4-1 to TRBJ2-2; TRBD2 aligns across 15 bases. Germline V gene lookup returns CDR1 MGHRA and CDR2 YSYEKL. The CDR3 is made up of 19 amino acids. V shed 4 bases and J 4 bases; nucleotides not matched to a gene: 10.

The sample holds a few counts of this clone. The chain couples TRBV28 to TRBJ1-5; 8 nucleotides align to TRBD1. This CDR3 comprises 17 residues. In germline, CDR1 is MDHEN, CDR2 SYDVKM. V shed 6 bases, J shed 2 bases, and the junction held 12 bases outside the gene matches. The CDR3 loop is CASRSGQGLSRNQPQHF. As DNA, the CDR3 is TGTGCCAGCAGATCTGGACAGGGATTATCACGCAATCAGCCCCAGCATTTT.

The chain uses TRBV4-1 and TRBJ1-1; TRBD1 matches 7 bases. The germline gives CDR1 MGHRA, CDR2 YSYEKL. The V gene end was trimmed by 4 bases and the J gene end by 1 base; junction bases not matched to a gene: 3. CDR3 length equals 14 residues. CDR3 bases: TGCGCCAGCAGCCCCCGACAGGGGAACACTGAAGCTTTCTTT. Protein: CASSPRQGNTEAFF.

The chain recombines TRBV18 with TRBJ1-5, with 8 bases aligning to TRBD1. CDR3 length: 15 amino acids. CDR1 and CDR2 from the germline V gene are KGHSH and LQKENI. V was clipped by 3 bases and J by 6 bases; unmatched bases: 7. The CDR3 DNA sequence: TGTGCCAGCTCACCGGACAGGGAAGGAAGTCAGCCCCAGCATTTT. It specifies CASSPDREGSQPQHF. The whole variable domain, filled in from reference TRBV18 and TRBJ1-5, reads NAGVMQNPRHLVRRRGQEARLRCSPMKGHSHVYWYRQLPEEGLKFMVYLQKENIIDESGMPKERFSAEFPKEGPSILRIQQVVRGDSAAYFCASSPDREGSQPQHFGDGTRLSIL.

The chain combines TRBV12-3 or TRBV12-4 with TRBJ2-2; no definite D call. The V end lost 8 bases, the J end lost 7 bases, and 8 bases lay between the germline ends. CDR3 size: 11 residues. In nucleotides, the CDR3 is TGTGCCAGCCTCCTAGGCGGGGAGCTGTTTTTT. This gives the protein CASLLGGELFF.

This clone was found a few times. The chain couples TRBV29-1 to TRBJ2-6, with 9 bases lining up with TRBD1. Germline V gene data show CDR1 as SQVTM and CDR2 as ANQGSEA. Trimming took 6 bases from V and 1 from J; bases not matched to a gene: 10. This CDR3 is built from 17 residues. In DNA form, the CDR3 reads TGCAGCGTGGGACCCGGGACAGGGCATTCTGGGGCCAACGTCCTGACTTTC. Protein sequence: CSVGPGTGHSGANVLTF.

The sample holds a few counts of this clone. The chain is built from TRBV6-1 and TRBJ2-3; 9 bases match TRBD2. After removal of 1 base from V and 1 base from J, the junction contained 3 bases not matched to a gene. CDR3 length: 16 amino acids. In germline, CDR1 is MNHNS, CDR2 SASEGT. CDR3 residues: CASSEGASGGTDTQYF. CDR3 in DNA: TGTGCCAGCAGTGAAGGGGCTAGCGGGGGCACAGATACGCAGTATTTT.

The chain couples TRBV9 to TRBJ2-5; 8 nucleotides agree with TRBD1. The CDR3 contains 16 residues. Germline-derived CDR1 and CDR2 are SGDLS and YYNGEE. The junction had 9 bases not matched to a gene; V was cut back by 0 bases and J by 5 bases. The CDR3 DNA sequence: TGTGCCAGCAGCGTAGGGGACAGGCGACAGATTGAGACCCAGTACTTC. Translation gives CASSVGDRRQIETQYF.

The chain has TRBV19 and TRBJ2-5; 9 bases are shared with TRBD1. The trim removed 10 bases at V and 2 bases at J, leaving 11 bases unmatched. Germline CDR1 reads LNHDA; CDR2 reads SQIVND (reference sequence). There are 15 residues in the CDR3. Here the CDR3 DNA reads TGTGCCACTTCAAGACAGGGGGACCGACAAGAGACCCAGTACTTC. This translates into CATSRQGDRQETQYF. Complete variable domain (other parts from reference TRBV19 and TRBJ2-5): DGGITQSPKYLFRKEGQNVTLSCEQNLNHDAMYWYRQDPGQGLRLIYYSQIVNDFQKGDIAEGYSVSREKKESFPLTVTSAQKNPTAFYLCATSRQGDRQETQYFGPGTRLLVL.

The V and J genes are TRBV24-1 and TRBJ2-1; TRBD2 is a possible D gene (6 bases). This CDR3 region has 17 residues. The germline V gene encodes CDR1 KGHDR and CDR2 SFDVKD. V lost 7 bases and J 5 bases, leaving 23 bases between the germline ends. CDR3 region: CATRTEGQRERNNEQFF. CDR3 nucleotide sequence: TGTGCCACCAGAACGGAGGGGCAAAGGGAAAGGAACAATGAGCAGTTCTTC.

The chain links TRBV30 to TRBJ2-6; D possibly corresponds to TRBD2 (5 bases). The V and J ends lost 8 bases and 2 bases respectively, with 10 bases between them. The CDR3 runs to 13 residues. Germline CDR1 and CDR2: GTSNPN and SVGIG (reference sequence). The DNA of the CDR3 is TGTGCCGTCGGGGAACCTGGGGCCAACGTCCTGACTTTC. The encoded protein is CAVGEPGANVLTF. Variable domain in full (rest from reference TRBV30 and TRBJ2-6): SQTIHQWPATLVQPVGSPLSLECTVEGTSNPNLYWYRQAAGRGLQLLFYSVGIGQISSEVPQNLSASRPQDRQFILSSKKLLLSDSGFYLCAVGEPGANVLTFGAGSRLTVL.

The V call is TRBV3-1 (or the pseudogene TRBV3-2), the J call TRBJ2-5; 8 bases match TRBD2. This CDR3 region has 14 residues. CDR1 LGHDT and CDR2 YNNKEL come from the germline V gene (reference sequence). After removal of 4 bases from V and 4 bases from J, the junction contained 5 bases not matched to a gene. As DNA, the CDR3 is TGTGCCAGCAGCCTCACTGCGGGGGGAGAGACCCAGTACTTC. Translating gives CASSLTAGGETQYF.

The CDR3 sequence is CASSFAGALGEQYF. CDR3 DNA: TGTGCCAGCAGCTTCGCAGGGGCCCTGGGGGAGCAGTACTTC. This chain links TRBV7-2 with TRBJ2-7; maybe TRBD1 (6 bases). V was cut by 3 bases and J by 7 bases, with 16 bases left in between. The CDR3 is made up of 14 amino acids. Germline lookup yields CDR1 SGHTA and CDR2 FQGNSA. The complete variable domain, with remaining parts taken from reference TRBV7-2 and TRBJ2-7, reads GAGVSQSPSNKVTEKGKDVELRCDPISGHTALYWYRQSLGQGLEFLIYFQGNSAPDKSGLPSDRFSAERTGGSVSTLTIQRTQQEDSAVYLCASSFAGALGEQYFGPGTRLTVT.

The chain has TRBV6-6 and TRBJ2-3, with D possibly TRBD1 on 6 matching bases. Trimming removed 2 bases at V and 6 bases at J, with 15 bases between. Germline CDR1 MNHNY, CDR2 SVGAGI (reference sequence). There are 15 residues in the CDR3. CDR3 amino acids: CASSYRSKRGDTQYF. The CDR3 bases are TGTGCCAGCAGTTACCGATCTAAAAGGGGGGATACGCAGTATTTT.

The V gene is TRBV5-1, the J gene TRBJ2-3; 9 bases line up with TRBD1. Germline assignment: CDR1 SGHRS and CDR2 YFSETQ. The length of the CDR3 is 15 residues. V shed 3 bases and J 5 bases; nucleotides not matched to a gene: 7. The CDR3 sequence: CASSSQGAGKDTQYF. The CDR3 DNA is TGCGCCAGCAGCTCACAGGGGGCTGGGAAAGATACGCAGTATTTT.

The rearrangement joins TRBV5-6 to TRBJ1-2, with 9 bases lining up with TRBD1. Germline V gives CDR1 SGHDT, CDR2 YYEEEE. The trim removed 5 bases at V and 8 bases at J, leaving 7 bases unmatched. CDR3 length: 13 residues. CDR3 residues: CASRATGGEGYTF. The DNA for the CDR3 is TGTGCCAGCAGAGCTACAGGGGGCGAGGGCTACACCTTC.

This clone has a single count. The V call is TRBV28, the J call TRBJ1-1; maybe TRBD1 (6 bases). Germline V lookup: CDR1 MDHEN, CDR2 SYDVKM. The CDR3 covers 15 residues. Deletions cut 0 bases from V and 5 bases from J, with 13 bases between. CDR3 loop: CASSLWAGGGTEAFF. CDR3 sequence (DNA): TGTGCCAGCAGTTTATGGGCGGGGGGCGGAACTGAAGCTTTCTTT.